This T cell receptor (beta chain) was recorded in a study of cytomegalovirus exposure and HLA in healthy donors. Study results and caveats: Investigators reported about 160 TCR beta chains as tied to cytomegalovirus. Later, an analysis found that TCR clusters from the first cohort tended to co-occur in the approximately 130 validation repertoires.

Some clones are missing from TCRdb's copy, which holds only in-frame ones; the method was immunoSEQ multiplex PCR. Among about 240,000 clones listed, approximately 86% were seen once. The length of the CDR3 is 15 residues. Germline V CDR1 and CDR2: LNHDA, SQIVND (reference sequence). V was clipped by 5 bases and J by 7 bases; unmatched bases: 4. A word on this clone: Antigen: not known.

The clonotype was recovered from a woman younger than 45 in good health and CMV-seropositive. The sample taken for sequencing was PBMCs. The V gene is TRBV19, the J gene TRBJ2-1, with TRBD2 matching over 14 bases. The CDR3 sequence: CASSRGTSGSNEQFF. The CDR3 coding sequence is TGTGCCAGTAGTCGTGGGACTAGCGGGAGTAATGAGCAGTTCTTC.